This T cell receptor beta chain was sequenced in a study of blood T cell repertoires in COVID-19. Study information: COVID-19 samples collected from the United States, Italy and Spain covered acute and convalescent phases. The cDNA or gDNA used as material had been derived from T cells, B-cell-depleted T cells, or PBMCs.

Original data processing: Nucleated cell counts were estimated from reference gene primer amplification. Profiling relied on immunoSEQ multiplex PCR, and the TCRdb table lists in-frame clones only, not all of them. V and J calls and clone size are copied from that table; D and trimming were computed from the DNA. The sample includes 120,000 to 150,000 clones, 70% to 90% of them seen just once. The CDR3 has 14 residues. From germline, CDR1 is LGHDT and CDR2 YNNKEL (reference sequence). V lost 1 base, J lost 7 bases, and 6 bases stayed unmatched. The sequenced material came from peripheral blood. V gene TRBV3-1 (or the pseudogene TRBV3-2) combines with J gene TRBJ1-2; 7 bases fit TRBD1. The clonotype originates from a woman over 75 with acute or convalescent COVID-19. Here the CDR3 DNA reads TGTGCCAGCAGCCAAGTTACAGGGGCGGGTGGCTACACCTTC. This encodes CASSQVTGAGGYTF.